These 21 T cell receptor beta chains share one sample of origin, sequenced in a study of blood T cells in healthy people across ages. PCR was performed a second time for about 7 to 12 cycles using a sample-barcoded 5' primer and a J-beta primer mix. TCRdb reanalysed the 5' RACE reads using MiXCR and keeps one entry per CDR3 protein. Of 1.5 million to 2 million distinct CDR3 sequences listed, 28% are singletons. The sample consisted of blood. These receptors were obtained from a woman aged 25 to 39 in good health.

In this sample, this clonotype turned up a few times. The V and J genes are TRBV6-5 and TRBJ2-7, with a possible D match to TRBD2 (5 bases). The V end lost 4 bases, the J end lost 3 bases, and 19 bases lay between the germline ends. The CDR3 totals 16 residues. CDR1 is MNHEY and CDR2 is SVGAGI in the germline V gene. The CDR3 region has the DNA TGTGCCAGCAGTTCTTCCCAGACTAAAGCTAACTACGAGCAGTACTTC. Its protein is CASSSSQTKANYEQYF.

V usage is TRBV29-1 and J usage is TRBJ1-2, with TRBD1 identical over 7 bases. V lost 0 bases to trimming and J lost 7 bases; unmatched junction nucleotides: 8. Germline CDR1 reads SQVTM; CDR2 reads ANQGSEA. CDR3 length equals 14 residues. In DNA, the CDR3 is TGCAGCGTTGAAGACCTGGGAGGGGGCCGTGGCTACACCTTC. Translated: CSVEDLGGGRGYTF. The complete variable domain, with remaining parts taken from reference TRBV29-1 and TRBJ1-2, reads SAVISQKPSRDICQRGTSLTIQCQVDSQVTMMFWYRQQPGQSLTLIATANQGSEATYESGFVIDKFPISRPNLTFSTLTVSNMSPEDSSIYLCSVEDLGGGRGYTFGSGTRLTVV.

This clonotype was seen a handful of times. The rearrangement joins TRBV20-1 to TRBJ1-2; the D gene is possibly TRBD1 (5 bases). CDR3 size: 13 residues. V was cut by 6 bases and J by 6 bases, with 17 bases left in between. Germline assignment: CDR1 DFQATT and CDR2 SNEGSKA (reference sequence). The CDR3 is CSAHPPGMHGYTF. DNA for the CDR3: TGCAGTGCCCATCCGCCAGGGATGCATGGCTACACCTTC.

The J gene is TRBJ2-3, the V gene TRBV7-2; 12 nucleotides align to TRBD2. The junction had 13 bases not matched to a gene; V was cut back by 5 bases and J by 7 bases. Germline CDR1 and CDR2: SGHTA and FQGNSA. The CDR3 covers 17 residues. This CDR3 reads CASSDLPLAGGPYTQYF. CDR3 coding DNA: TGTGCCAGCAGCGATCTACCCCTAGCGGGGGGGCCGTATACGCAGTATTTT.

This chain links TRBV20-1 with TRBJ1-5, with D perhaps TRBD1 (6 bases). The V end was cut by 1 base, the J end by 11 bases, with 18 bases between. CDR3 length: 14 amino acids. From germline, CDR1 is DFQATT and CDR2 SNEGSKA (reference sequence). This CDR3 reads CSARVGRGGNAQHF. The CDR3 DNA reads TGCAGTGCTAGAGTGGGGAGAGGGGGTAATGCCCAGCATTTT.

This clonotype was picked up many times. The chain links TRBV5-6 to TRBJ2-7; D call uncertain. Germline lookup yields CDR1 SGHDT and CDR2 YYEEEE. The germline V and J ends were trimmed by 2 bases and 0 bases, with 9 bases remaining between them. The length of the CDR3 is 14 residues. The CDR3 DNA follows: TGTGCCAGCAGCTTAATATGGAGCTCCTACGAGCAGTACTTC. It encodes CASSLIWSSYEQYF.

Comments on this clonotype: The junction departs from the called germline gene at one end, perhaps through a read error. The genes are TRBV9 and TRBJ2-6, with TRBD1 matching over 8 bases. This CDR3 region has 18 residues. Germline lookup yields CDR1 SGDLS and CDR2 YYNGEE. The CDR3 is CASSVRTGRGSGTNVLTF. DNA for the CDR3: TGTGCCAGCAGCGTAAGGACAGGGAGAGGCTCTGGGACCAACGTCCTGACTTTC. The full variable domain, rest sourced from reference TRBV9 and TRBJ2-6, is DSGVTQTPKHLITATGQRVTLRCSPRSGDLSVYWYQQSLDQGLQFLIQYYNGEERAKGNILERFSAQQFPDLHSELNLSSLELGDSALYFCASSVRTGRGSGTNVLTFGAGSRLTVL.

This clonotype occurred many times. This chain uses TRBV2 with TRBJ2-7; TRBD2 matches at 13 bases. CDR3 size: 16 residues. Looked up from germline, CDR1 is SNHLY and CDR2 is FYNNEI. V shed 6 bases and J 2 bases; nucleotides not matched to a gene: 7. The CDR3 DNA is TGTGCCAGCAGACCACTAGCGGGGGGGTCTCCCTACGAGCAGTACTTC. This codes for CASRPLAGGSPYEQYF.

The rearrangement uses TRBV2 and TRBJ2-7, with 7 bases aligning to TRBD1. The CDR3 extends over 14 amino acids. The germline V gene encodes CDR1 SNHLY and CDR2 FYNNEI. The junction had 12 bases not matched to a gene; V was cut back by 6 bases and J by 7 bases. CDR3 sequence: CASRGEGGAREQYF. CDR3 DNA: TGTGCCAGCAGGGGGGAAGGGGGCGCGAGGGAGCAGTACTTC.

This clonotype was seen at least ten times. The chain recombines TRBV24-1 with TRBJ2-1; D may be TRBD2 (6 bases). CDR3 length: 14 residues. V was trimmed by 8 bases and J by 5 bases, leaving 15 bases between them. Germline lookup yields CDR1 KGHDR and CDR2 SFDVKD. The DNA of the CDR3 is TGTGCCACCACTCTTCTAGCGTTAAACAATGAGCAGTTCTTC. This sequence encodes CATTLLALNNEQFF.

The genes are TRBV10-2 and TRBJ2-2; D perhaps matches TRBD1 (6 bases). V lost 4 bases, J lost 6 bases, and 6 bases lay in between. Germline CDR1 WSHSY, CDR2 SAAADI. CDR3 length: 12 amino acids. DNA of the CDR3: TGCGCCAGCAGTGGGGGGCCCGGGGAGCTGTTTTTT. Its translation is CASSGGPGELFF.

This clonotype was detected ten times or more. The CDR3 loop is CAIRDAGTSSYEQYF. CDR3 in DNA: TGTGCCATCAGGGATGCCGGGACTAGCTCCTACGAGCAGTACTTC. This chain joins TRBV10-3 and TRBJ2-7, with 8 positions matching TRBD2. The CDR3 is made up of 15 amino acids. Trimming took 6 bases from V and 0 from J; bases not matched to a gene: 7. Per germline, CDR1 ENHRY and CDR2 SYGVKD.

V is TRBV12-5 and J is TRBJ2-5; D gene unclear. V was trimmed by 2 bases and J by 1 base, leaving 17 bases between them. Germline CDR1 and CDR2: LGHNT and FRNRAP. The CDR3 runs 17 residues. CDR3 amino acids: CASGLTPWRTCQETQYF. The CDR3 nucleotides are TGTGCTAGTGGTTTGACCCCGTGGCGTACGTGCCAAGAGACCCAGTACTTC.

There are a few counts of this clonotype. The chain has TRBV7-9 and TRBJ1-6; D is uncertain. CDR3 size: 13 residues. In germline, CDR1 is SEHNR, CDR2 FQNEAQ (reference sequence). V lost 3 bases and J 11 bases, leaving 11 bases between the germline ends. The CDR3: CASSLPGSTPLHF. In nucleotides, the CDR3 is TGTGCCAGCAGCTTGCCGGGAAGTACACCCCTCCACTTT. Filled out from reference TRBV7-9 and TRBJ1-6, the complete variable domain reads DTGVSQNPRHKITKRGQNVTFRCDPISEHNRLYWYRQTLGQGPEFLTYFQNEAQLEKSRLLSDRFSAERPKGSFSTLEIQRTEQGDSAMYLCASSLPGSTPLHFGNGTRLTVT.

This chain uses TRBV6-2 or TRBV6-3 with TRBJ1-1; D not certain. The CDR3 is 11 amino acids. The germline V and J ends were trimmed by 7 bases and 7 bases, with 10 bases remaining between them. Germline V CDR1 and CDR2: MNHEY, SVGEGT. CDR3 bases: TGTGCCAGCAAGGTATCTTTTGAAGCTTTCTTT. Translating gives CASKVSFEAFF.

The chain is built from TRBV5-1 and TRBJ2-1; no clear D gene. Trimming took 0 bases from V and 10 from J, leaving 8 bases between them. The CDR3 runs to 12 residues. Germline loops: CDR1 SGHRS, CDR2 YFSETQ. The DNA for the CDR3 is TGCGCCAGCAGCTTGGAGACGAAGGAGCAGTTCTTC. Its protein is CASSLETKEQFF.

This clonotype was seen at least ten times. The chain employs TRBV7-9 and TRBJ2-1; D is undetermined. Germline V lookup: CDR1 SEHNR, CDR2 FQNEAQ (reference sequence). V was clipped by 6 bases and J by 7 bases, with 4 bases between them. The CDR3 contains 10 residues. The CDR3 region is CASRENEQFF. The DNA of the CDR3 is TGTGCCAGCAGGGAGAATGAGCAGTTCTTC.

This chain connects TRBV7-2 to TRBJ1-5; 8 nucleotides agree with TRBD1. Per the germline V gene, CDR1 is SGHTA and CDR2 is FQGNSA. V trimming: 1 base; J trimming: 7 bases; junction bases outside the gene matches: 6. This CDR3 is 15 amino acids long. This CDR3 is CASSLGTGQKQPQHF. CDR3 bases: TGTGCCAGCAGCTTAGGGACAGGGCAAAAACAGCCCCAGCATTTT.

The chain uses TRBV30 and TRBJ2-3; no firm D call. The CDR3 covers 13 residues. Germline-derived CDR1 and CDR2 are GTSNPN and SVGIG (reference sequence). Trimming shortened V by 4 bases and J by 1 base, and 9 bases separated the two germline ends. Here the CDR3 reads CAWMGSRTDTQYF. Written as DNA, the CDR3 is TGTGCCTGGATGGGTAGCCGCACAGATACGCAGTATTTT.

The chain carries TRBV6-5 and TRBJ2-1; TRBD2 matches at 10 bases. V lost 0 bases and J lost 6; bases outside the gene matches: 11. CDR3 length: 18 residues. Germline-derived CDR1 and CDR2 are MNHEY and SVGAGI. CDR3 residues: CASSYSPSGGGPSNEQFF. The CDR3 DNA reads as TGTGCCAGCAGTTACTCTCCCAGCGGGGGGGGGCCTTCCAATGAGCAGTTCTTC.

The chain recombines TRBV20-1 with TRBJ2-3, with unresolved D. The CDR3 is 14 residues long. Per the germline V gene, CDR1 is DFQATT and CDR2 is SNEGSKA (reference sequence). V dropped 7 bases and J dropped 5 bases, with 19 bases sitting between them. This chain's CDR3 is CSVPGLRSGDTQYF. The CDR3 DNA is TGCAGTGTCCCGGGTCTCCGGAGTGGAGATACGCAGTATTTT.